This passage covers 2 T cell receptor beta chains from one sample sequenced in a study of cytomegalovirus exposure and HLA in healthy donors. PCR employed 60 Vbeta and 13 Jbeta primers. The data were produced by immunoSEQ multiplex PCR, yet TCRdb's version contains in-frame clones alone and is incomplete. Of about 170,000 clones listed, about four fifths are singletons. Sequences were obtained from PBMCs. The receptors stem from a male donor in good health and CMV-seronegative.

CDR3 in DNA: TGTGCCAGCAGCTTAGAAATGACAGGGAGAACTGAAGCTTTCTTT. It codes for CASSLEMTGRTEAFF. The chain recombines TRBV7-2 with TRBJ1-1, with 7 bases matching TRBD1. Germline CDR1 is SGHTA and CDR2 is FQGNSA. CDR3 size: 15 residues. Trimming removed 1 base from V and 5 bases from J; junction bases left unmatched: 7.

V is TRBV25-1 and J is TRBJ1-2, with a tentative D call TRBD1 (5 bases). The V end lost 1 base, the J end lost 4 bases, and 10 bases lay between the germline ends. CDR3 length equals 14 residues. CDR1 is MGHDK and CDR2 is SYGVNS in the germline V gene. The CDR3 here is CASSEFIGAYGYTF. CDR3 bases: TGTGCCAGCAGTGAATTCATAGGGGCCTATGGCTACACCTTC.